This T cell receptor beta chain was identified in a study of T cells in Graves' hyperthyroidism and ophthalmopathy. Study results and limitations: Among clonotypes expanded in thyroid above 0.001, most were also found in blood. A median approximately 6.8 months before onset, the model predicted ophthalmopathy.

Patients were aged 18 to 65, had disease duration under 2 months, and had newly diagnosed hyperthyroidism. Diagnosing involved the use of clinical symptoms, serum thyroxine and TRAb, thyroid ultrasound and orbital computed tomography. This CDR3 spans 14 amino acids. CDR1 and CDR2 from the germline V gene are SGHRS and YFSETQ. The ends were cut back, 2 bases at V and 7 bases at J, with 16 bases in the middle. Amplified TCR beta CDR3 regions came from RNA transcripts. HTBI primers were the set used in a first-round RT-PCR of the TCR CDR3. MiXCR, run by TCRdb on the multiplex PCR reads, gives a single entry per CDR3 protein. The sample contains approximately 870,000 distinct CDR3 sequences, more than 30% of which appear only once. A note on this clonotype: Its matching antigen is unknown.

The TCR sequence derives from a man between 18 and 35 years old with Graves' hyperthyroidism. Input material: blood. The chain has TRBV5-1 and TRBJ2-7, with a tentative D call TRBD2 (5 bases). The CDR3 here is CASSFGNSGGEQYF. The CDR3 nucleotides are TGCGCCAGCAGCTTCGGGAATTCGGGCGGGGAGCAGTACTTC.